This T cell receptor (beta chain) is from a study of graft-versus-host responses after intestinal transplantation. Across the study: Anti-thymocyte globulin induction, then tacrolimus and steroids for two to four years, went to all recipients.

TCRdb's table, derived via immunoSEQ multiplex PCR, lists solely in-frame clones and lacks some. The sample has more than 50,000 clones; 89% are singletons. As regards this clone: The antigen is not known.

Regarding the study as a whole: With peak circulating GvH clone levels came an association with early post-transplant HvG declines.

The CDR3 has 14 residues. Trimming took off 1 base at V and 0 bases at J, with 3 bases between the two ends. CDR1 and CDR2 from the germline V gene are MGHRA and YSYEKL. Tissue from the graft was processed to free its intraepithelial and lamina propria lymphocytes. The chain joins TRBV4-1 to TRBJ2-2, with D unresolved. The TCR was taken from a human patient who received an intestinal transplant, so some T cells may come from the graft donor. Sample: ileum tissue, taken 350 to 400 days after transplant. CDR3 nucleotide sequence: TGCGCCAGCAGCCAAGGGCCGAACACCGGGGAGCTGTTTTTT. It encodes CASSQGPNTGELFF.